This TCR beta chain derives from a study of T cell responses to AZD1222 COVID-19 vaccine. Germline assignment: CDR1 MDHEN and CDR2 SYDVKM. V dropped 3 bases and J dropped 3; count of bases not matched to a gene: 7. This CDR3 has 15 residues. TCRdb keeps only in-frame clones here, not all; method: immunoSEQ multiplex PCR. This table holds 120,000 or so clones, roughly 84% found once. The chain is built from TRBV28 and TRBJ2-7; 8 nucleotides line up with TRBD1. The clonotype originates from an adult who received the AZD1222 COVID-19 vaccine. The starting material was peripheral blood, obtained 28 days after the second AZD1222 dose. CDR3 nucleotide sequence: TGTGCCAGCAGTTTGGGTGTGGACAGGGTCTACGAGCAGTACTTC. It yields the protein CASSLGVDRVYEQYF.